This is a list of T cell receptor beta chains from one sample in a study of cytomegalovirus exposure and HLA in healthy donors. Sequencing was performed with immunoSEQ multiplex PCR; in TCRdb, only in-frame clones are kept and a portion is missing. The data contain about 150,000 clones, around four fifths of them seen just once; the ten biggest clones take up 1.5% to 1.9%. Sequenced: PBMCs. Receptor source: a man in his forties or fifties in good health and CMV-seronegative. Both conserved end residues are part of each CDR3. Fields, in order: V gene, CDR3 protein.

V gene: TRBV6-1; CDR3 protein: CASRVVSYNEQFF
V gene: TRBV5-1; CDR3 protein: CASRTSGNTGELFF
V gene: TRBV2; CDR3 protein: CASSPQTGSNQPQHF
V gene: TRBV19; CDR3 protein: CASNPLIDSNNQPQHF
V gene: TRBV7-9; CDR3 protein: CASMRRAATNEKLFF
V gene: TRBV7-8; CDR3 protein: CASSPRVLDDYGYTF
V gene: TRBV5-3; CDR3 protein: CDKLGSTDTQYF
V gene: TRBV19; CDR3 protein: CASSIERGTRGVGNQPQHF
V gene: TRBV7-2; CDR3 protein: CASSLLGRGTDTQYF
V gene: TRBV28; CDR3 protein: CASSSPRGNSPLHF
V gene: TRBV5-6; CDR3 protein: CASTKSGANVLTF
V gene: TRBV5-1; CDR3 protein: CASSPDSRGGVYTF
V gene: TRBV7-8; CDR3 protein: CASSSDRGGNEQFF
V gene: TRBV9; CDR3 protein: CASSPGRNYGYTF
V gene: TRBV7-8; CDR3 protein: CASSPSQTQYF
V gene: TRBV2; CDR3 protein: CAREGGIGELFF
V gene: TRBV5-1; CDR3 protein: CASTQGGQGKDTQYF
V gene: TRBV6-5; CDR3 protein: CASSYSRGHSGNTIYF
V gene: TRBV16; CDR3 protein: CASSHSGTAYNEQFF
V gene: TRBV7-3; CDR3 protein: CASSSTSGAGETQYF
V gene: TRBV7-3; CDR3 protein: CASSFLAGGLVDTQYF
V gene: TRBV9; CDR3 protein: CASSPGLRSTDTQYF
V gene: TRBV7-6; CDR3 protein: CASSSRTGVSYEQYF
V gene: TRBV30; CDR3 protein: CAWSVVAGANVLTF
V gene: TRBV7-9; CDR3 protein: CASSLAQGRSPLHF
V gene: TRBV25-1; CDR3 protein: CASSEVGGRVNEQFF
V gene: TRBV11-2; CDR3 protein: CASSPRLAGGETQYF
V gene: TRBV10-2; CDR3 protein: CASSETGGGEQYF
V gene: TRBV4-3; CDR3 protein: CASSQWRGGQPQHF
V gene: TRBV15; CDR3 protein: CATSLPSGTVGYEQYF
V gene: TRBV10-3; CDR3 protein: CAISESTGLMNTEAFF
V gene: TRBV30; CDR3 protein: CAWSGQGSYEQYF